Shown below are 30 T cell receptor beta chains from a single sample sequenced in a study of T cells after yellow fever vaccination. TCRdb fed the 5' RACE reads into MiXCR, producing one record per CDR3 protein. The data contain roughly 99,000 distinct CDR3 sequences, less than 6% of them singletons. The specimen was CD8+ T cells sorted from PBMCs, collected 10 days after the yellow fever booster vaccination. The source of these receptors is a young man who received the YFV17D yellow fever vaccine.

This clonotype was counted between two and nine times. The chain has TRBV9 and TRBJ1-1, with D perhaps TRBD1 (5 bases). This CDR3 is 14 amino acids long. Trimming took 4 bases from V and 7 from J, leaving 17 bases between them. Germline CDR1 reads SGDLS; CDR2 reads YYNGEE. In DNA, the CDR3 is TGTGCCAGCAGCCCCCGTATGGGGACGGTTGAAGCTTTCTTT. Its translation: CASSPRMGTVEAFF. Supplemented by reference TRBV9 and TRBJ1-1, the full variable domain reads DSGVTQTPKHLITATGQRVTLRCSPRSGDLSVYWYQQSLDQGLQFLIQYYNGEERAKGNILERFSAQQFPDLHSELNLSSLELGDSALYFCASSPRMGTVEAFFGQGTRLTVV.

CDR3 loop: CASSPGLAGGPSTDTQYF. CDR3 DNA sequence: TGTGCCAGCAGCCCGGGACTAGCGGGGGGACCTAGCACAGATACGCAGTATTTT. The rearrangement joins TRBV7-2 to TRBJ2-3, with TRBD2 identical over 15 bases. This CDR3 is 18 amino acids long. The V gene's germline CDR1 is SGHTA and CDR2 FQGNSA. The J segment lost 0 bases and the V segment lost 5 bases, leaving 6 bases of the junction unmatched.

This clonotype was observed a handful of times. CDR3 nucleotide sequence: TGTGCCAGCAGCCCGACAGGGGGATCGGAGACCCAGTACTTC. Its protein product is CASSPTGGSETQYF. The V call is TRBV7-3, the J call TRBJ2-5; 9 nucleotides match TRBD1. Trimming removed 5 bases from V and 5 bases from J; junction bases left unmatched: 6. This CDR3 has 14 residues. Germline V gene lookup returns CDR1 SGHTA and CDR2 FQGTGA. Drawing the rest from reference TRBV7-3 and TRBJ2-5, the complete variable domain is GAGVSQTPSNKVTEKGKYVELRCDPISGHTALYWYRQSLGQGPEFLIYFQGTGAADDSGLPNDRFFAVRPEGSVSTLKIQRTERGDSAVYLCASSPTGGSETQYFGPGTRLLVL.

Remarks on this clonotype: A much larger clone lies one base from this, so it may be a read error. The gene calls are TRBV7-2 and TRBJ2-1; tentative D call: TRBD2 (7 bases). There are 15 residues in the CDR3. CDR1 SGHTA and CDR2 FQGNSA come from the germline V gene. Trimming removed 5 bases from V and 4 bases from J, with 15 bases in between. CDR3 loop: CASSPGGGGYNEQFF. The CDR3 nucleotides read TGTGCCAGCAGCCCGGGCGGGGGCGGGTACAATGAGCAGTTCTTC.

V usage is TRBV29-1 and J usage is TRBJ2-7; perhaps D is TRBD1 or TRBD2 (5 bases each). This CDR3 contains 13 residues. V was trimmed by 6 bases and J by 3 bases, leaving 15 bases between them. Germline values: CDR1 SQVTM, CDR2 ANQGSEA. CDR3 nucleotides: TGCAGCGTCCACGAGGGGCTTAACTACGAGCAGTACTTC. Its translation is CSVHEGLNYEQYF.

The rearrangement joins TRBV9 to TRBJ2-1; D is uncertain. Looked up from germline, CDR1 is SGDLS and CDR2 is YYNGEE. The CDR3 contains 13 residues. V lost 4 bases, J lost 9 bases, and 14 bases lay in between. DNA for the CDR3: TGTGCCAGCAGCCTAAGTTTCACTGCTGAGCAGTTCTTC. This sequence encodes CASSLSFTAEQFF. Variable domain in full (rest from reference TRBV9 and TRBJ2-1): DSGVTQTPKHLITATGQRVTLRCSPRSGDLSVYWYQQSLDQGLQFLIQYYNGEERAKGNILERFSAQQFPDLHSELNLSSLELGDSALYFCASSLSFTAEQFFGPGTRLTVL.

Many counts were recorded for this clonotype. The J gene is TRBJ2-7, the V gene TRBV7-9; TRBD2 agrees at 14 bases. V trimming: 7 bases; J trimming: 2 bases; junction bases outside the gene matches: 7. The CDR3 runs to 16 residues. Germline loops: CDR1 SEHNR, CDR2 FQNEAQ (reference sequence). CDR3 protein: CASTGLAGGLTYEQYF. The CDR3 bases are TGTGCCAGCACCGGACTAGCGGGGGGCCTAACCTACGAGCAGTACTTC.

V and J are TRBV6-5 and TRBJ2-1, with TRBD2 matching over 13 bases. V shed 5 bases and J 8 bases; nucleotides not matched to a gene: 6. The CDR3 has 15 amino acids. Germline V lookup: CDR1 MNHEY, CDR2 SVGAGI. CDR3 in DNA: TGTGCCAGCAGTCGGACTAGCGGGGGACGGGATGAGCAGTTCTTC. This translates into CASSRTSGGRDEQFF.

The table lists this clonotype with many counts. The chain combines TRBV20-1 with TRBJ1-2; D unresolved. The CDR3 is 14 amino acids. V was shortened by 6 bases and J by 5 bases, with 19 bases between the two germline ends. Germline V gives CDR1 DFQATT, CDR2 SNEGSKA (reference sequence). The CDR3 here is CSALPWQALYGYTF. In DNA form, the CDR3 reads TGCAGTGCCCTTCCGTGGCAGGCTTTATATGGCTACACCTTC.

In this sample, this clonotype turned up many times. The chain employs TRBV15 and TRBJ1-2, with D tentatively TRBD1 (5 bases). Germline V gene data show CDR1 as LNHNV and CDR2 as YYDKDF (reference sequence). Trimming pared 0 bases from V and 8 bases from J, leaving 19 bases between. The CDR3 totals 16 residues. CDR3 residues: CATSRESTRGGYGYTF. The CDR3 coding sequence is TGTGCCACCAGCAGAGAGAGTACCCGGGGGGGGTACGGCTACACCTTC. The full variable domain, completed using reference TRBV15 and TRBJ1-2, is DAMVIQNPRYQVTQFGKPVTLSCSQTLNHNVMYWYQQKSSQAPKLLFHYYDKDFNNEADTPDNFQSRRPNTSFCFLDIRSPGLGDTAMYLCATSRESTRGGYGYTFGSGTRLTVV.

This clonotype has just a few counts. As DNA, the CDR3 is TGTGCCAGCAGCTATGGGGCTAGCGGGGGCGATGAGCAGTTCTTC. Protein product: CASSYGASGGDEQFF. This chain connects TRBV7-3 to TRBJ2-1; 10 positions match TRBD2. The CDR3 sequence is 15 residues long. The ends lost 4 bases at V and 8 bases at J; junction bases unmatched: 8. Germline CDR1 is SGHTA and CDR2 is FQGTGA.

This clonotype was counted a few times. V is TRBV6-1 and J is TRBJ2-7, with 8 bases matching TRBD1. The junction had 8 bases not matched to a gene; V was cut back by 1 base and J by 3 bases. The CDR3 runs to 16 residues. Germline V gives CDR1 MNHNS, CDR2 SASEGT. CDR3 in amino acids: CASSEGVWGTGYEQYF. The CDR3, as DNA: TGTGCCAGCAGTGAAGGGGTGTGGGGGACAGGCTACGAGCAGTACTTC.

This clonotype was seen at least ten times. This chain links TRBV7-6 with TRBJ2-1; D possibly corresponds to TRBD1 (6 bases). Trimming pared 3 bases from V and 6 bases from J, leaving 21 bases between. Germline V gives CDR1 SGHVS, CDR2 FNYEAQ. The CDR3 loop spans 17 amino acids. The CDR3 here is CASSFPTTGTTGNEQFF. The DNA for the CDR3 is TGTGCCAGCAGCTTTCCCACGACAGGAACAACGGGCAATGAGCAGTTCTTC.

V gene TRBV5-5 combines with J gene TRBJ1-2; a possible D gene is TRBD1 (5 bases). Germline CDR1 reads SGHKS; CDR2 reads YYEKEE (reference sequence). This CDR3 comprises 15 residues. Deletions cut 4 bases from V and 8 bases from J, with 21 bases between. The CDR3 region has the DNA TGTGCCAGCAGCGAGTTTGTAGTGGGACCCCCGGGCTACACCTTC. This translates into CASSEFVVGPPGYTF.

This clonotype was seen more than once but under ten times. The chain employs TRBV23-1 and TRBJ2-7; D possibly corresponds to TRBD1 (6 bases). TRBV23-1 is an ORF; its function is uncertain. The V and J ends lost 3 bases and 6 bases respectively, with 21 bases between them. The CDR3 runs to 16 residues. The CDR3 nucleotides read TGCGCCAGCAGTCATCCGACAGGCCCCTCCAGGGGCGAGCAGTACGTC. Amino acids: CASSHPTGPSRGEQYV.

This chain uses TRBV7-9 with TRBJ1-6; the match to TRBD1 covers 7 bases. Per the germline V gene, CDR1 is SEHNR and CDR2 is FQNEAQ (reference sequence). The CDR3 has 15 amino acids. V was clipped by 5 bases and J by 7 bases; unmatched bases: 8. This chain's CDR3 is CASSPLAGGNSPLHF. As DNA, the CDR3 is TGTGCCAGCAGCCCGCTAGCAGGGGGAAATTCACCCCTCCACTTT. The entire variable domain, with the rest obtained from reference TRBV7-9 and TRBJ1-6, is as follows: DTGVSQNPRHKITKRGQNVTFRCDPISEHNRLYWYRQTLGQGPEFLTYFQNEAQLEKSRLLSDRFSAERPKGSFSTLEIQRTEQGDSAMYLCASSPLAGGNSPLHFGNGTRLTVT.

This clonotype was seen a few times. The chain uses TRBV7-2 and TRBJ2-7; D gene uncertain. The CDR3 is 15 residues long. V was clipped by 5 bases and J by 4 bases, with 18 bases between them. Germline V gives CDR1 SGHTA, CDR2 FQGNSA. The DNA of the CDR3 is TGTGCCAGCAGCCCGACGTCGCGCAACGTTTACGAGCAGTACGTC. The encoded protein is CASSPTSRNVYEQYV.

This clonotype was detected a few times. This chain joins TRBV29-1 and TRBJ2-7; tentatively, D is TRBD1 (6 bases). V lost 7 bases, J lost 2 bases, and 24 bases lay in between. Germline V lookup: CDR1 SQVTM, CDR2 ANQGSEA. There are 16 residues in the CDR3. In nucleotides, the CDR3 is TGCAGCGCGTTGGCAGGGGAAAGGGTAACTACCTACGAGCAGTACTTC. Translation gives CSALAGERVTTYEQYF.

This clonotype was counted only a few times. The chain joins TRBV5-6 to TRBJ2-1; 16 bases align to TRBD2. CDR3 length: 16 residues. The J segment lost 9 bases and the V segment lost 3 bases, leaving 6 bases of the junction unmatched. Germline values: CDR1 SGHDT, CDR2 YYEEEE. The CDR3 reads CASSYGTSGGGTEQFF. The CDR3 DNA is TGTGCCAGCAGCTACGGGACTAGCGGGGGGGGAACTGAGCAGTTCTTC. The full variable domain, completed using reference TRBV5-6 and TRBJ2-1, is DAGVTQSPTHLIKTRGQQVTLRCSPKSGHDTVSWYQQALGQGPQFIFQYYEEEERQRGNFPDRFSGHQFPNYSSELNVNALLLGDSALYLCASSYGTSGGGTEQFFGPGTRLTVL.

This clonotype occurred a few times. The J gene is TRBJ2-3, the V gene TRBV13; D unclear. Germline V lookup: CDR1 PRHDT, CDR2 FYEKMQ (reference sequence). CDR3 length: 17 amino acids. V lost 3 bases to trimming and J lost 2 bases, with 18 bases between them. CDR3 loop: CASSFSHIEVDTDTQYF. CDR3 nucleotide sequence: TGTGCCAGCAGCTTTTCCCACATTGAGGTGGACACAGATACGCAGTATTTT.

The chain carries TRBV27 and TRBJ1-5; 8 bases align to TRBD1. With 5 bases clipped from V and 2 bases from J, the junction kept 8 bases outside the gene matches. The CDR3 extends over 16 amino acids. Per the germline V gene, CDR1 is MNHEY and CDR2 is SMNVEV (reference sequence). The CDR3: CASSTLDRVGNQPQHF. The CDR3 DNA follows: TGTGCCAGCAGTACATTGGACAGGGTGGGCAATCAGCCCCAGCATTTT.

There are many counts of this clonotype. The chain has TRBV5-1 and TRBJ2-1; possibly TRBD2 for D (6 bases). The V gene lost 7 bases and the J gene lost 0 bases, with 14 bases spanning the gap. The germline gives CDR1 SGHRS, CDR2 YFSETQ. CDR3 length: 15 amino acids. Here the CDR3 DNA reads TGCGCCAGCTCCTTAGCGGTCCTCTCCTACAATGAGCAGTTCTTC. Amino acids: CASSLAVLSYNEQFF.

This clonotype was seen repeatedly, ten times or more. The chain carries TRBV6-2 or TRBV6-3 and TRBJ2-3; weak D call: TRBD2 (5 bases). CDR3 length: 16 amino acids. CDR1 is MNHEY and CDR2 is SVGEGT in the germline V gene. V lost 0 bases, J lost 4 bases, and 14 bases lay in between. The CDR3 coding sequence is TGTGCCAGCAGTTACTCGACACTAGGCGCGGCAGATACGCAGTATTTT. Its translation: CASSYSTLGAADTQYF.

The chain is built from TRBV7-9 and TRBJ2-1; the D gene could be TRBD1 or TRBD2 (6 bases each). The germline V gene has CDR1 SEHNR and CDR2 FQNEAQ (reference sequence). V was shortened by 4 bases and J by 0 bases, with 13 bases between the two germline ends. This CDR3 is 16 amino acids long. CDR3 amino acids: CASSSAGGPSYNEQFF. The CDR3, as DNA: TGTGCCAGCAGCTCCGCCGGGGGCCCCTCCTACAATGAGCAGTTCTTC.

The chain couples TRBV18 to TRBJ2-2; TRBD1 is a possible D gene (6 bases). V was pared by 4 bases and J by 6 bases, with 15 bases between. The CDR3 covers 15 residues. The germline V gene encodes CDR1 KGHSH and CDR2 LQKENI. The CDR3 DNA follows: TGTGCCAGCTCACTTGCGAGGGGGTTCGCCGGGGAGCTGTTTTTT. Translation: CASSLARGFAGELFF.

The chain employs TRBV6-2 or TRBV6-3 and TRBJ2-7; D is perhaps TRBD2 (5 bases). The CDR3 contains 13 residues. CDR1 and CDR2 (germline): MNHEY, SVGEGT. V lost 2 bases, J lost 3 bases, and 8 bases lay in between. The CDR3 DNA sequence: TGTGCCAGCAGTTACGGGAGCTACTACGAGCAGTACGTC. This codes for CASSYGSYYEQYV.

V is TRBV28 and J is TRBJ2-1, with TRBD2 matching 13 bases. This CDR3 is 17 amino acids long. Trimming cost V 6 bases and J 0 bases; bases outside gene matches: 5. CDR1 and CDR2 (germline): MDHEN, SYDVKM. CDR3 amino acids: CASRPRLAGGSYNEQFF. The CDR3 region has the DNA TGTGCCAGCAGACCTAGACTAGCGGGGGGCTCCTACAATGAGCAGTTCTTC.

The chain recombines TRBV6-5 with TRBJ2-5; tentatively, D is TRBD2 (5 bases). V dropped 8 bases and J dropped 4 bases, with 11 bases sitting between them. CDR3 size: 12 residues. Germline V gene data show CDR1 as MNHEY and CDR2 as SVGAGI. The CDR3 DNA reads TGTGCCAGCGAGGGTAACGGAGAGACCCAGTACTTC. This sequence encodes CASEGNGETQYF.

The chain's CDR3 is CASSEGGTYGYTF. The DNA for the CDR3 is TGCGCCAGCAGTGAGGGGGGGACCTATGGCTACACCTTC. The gene calls are TRBV10-2 and TRBJ1-2; possible D gene TRBD1, 5 bases. In germline, CDR1 is WSHSY, CDR2 SAAADI. Trimming pared 2 bases from V and 4 bases from J, leaving 8 bases between. The CDR3 has 13 residues.

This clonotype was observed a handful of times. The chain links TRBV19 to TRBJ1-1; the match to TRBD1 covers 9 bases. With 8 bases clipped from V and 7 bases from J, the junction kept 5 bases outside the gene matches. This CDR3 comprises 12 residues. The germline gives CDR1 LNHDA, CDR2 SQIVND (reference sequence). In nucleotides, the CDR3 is TGTGCCAGTCTACAGGGGGCCGGTGAAGCTTTCTTT. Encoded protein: CASLQGAGEAFF.